These 25 T cell receptor beta chains were all obtained from the same sample, sequenced in a study of cytomegalovirus exposure and HLA in healthy donors (dated by TCRdb to 2016 to 2017). The library was generated by the immunoSEQ multiplex PCR assay. A mixture of 60 forward primers for TCR Vbeta segments and 13 reverse primers for TCR Jbeta segments was used in the multiplex PCR. TCRdb provides this immuneACCESS table in a form limited to in-frame rearrangements. Some clones are lacking; in checked studies, under half of them reflect an unresolved V gene, and why the rest are absent is not known. The sample table records about 84,000 clones; 55% to 70% of these occur just once. The leading ten clones occupy over 12% of the sample. Sequencing was done on a sample of PBMCs. Every receptor here comes from a woman between 35 and 50 years old in good health and CMV-seropositive.

This clone was counted a few times. V usage is TRBV7-9 and J usage is TRBJ2-2, with D tentatively TRBD1 (6 bases). V lost 3 bases to trimming and J lost 1 base, with 9 bases between them. Germline V lookup: CDR1 SEHNR, CDR2 FQNEAQ (reference sequence). This CDR3 is built from 15 residues. The CDR3 protein is CASSLDSQNTGELFF. The CDR3 DNA reads as TGTGCCAGCAGCTTGGACAGTCAGAACACCGGGGAGCTGTTTTTT.

This rearrangement joins TRBV15 to TRBJ2-7; TRBD1 agrees at 9 bases. The trim removed 5 bases at V and 6 bases at J, leaving 11 bases unmatched. The CDR3 sequence is 15 residues long. CDR1 is LNHNV, CDR2 YYDKDF, per germline (reference sequence). This CDR3 is CATSAGGDRVGEQYF. CDR3 bases: TGTGCCACCAGCGCAGGAGGGGACAGGGTAGGCGAGCAGTACTTC. Full variable domain (outside the CDR3, taken from reference TRBV15 and TRBJ2-7): DAMVIQNPRYQVTQFGKPVTLSCSQTLNHNVMYWYQQKSSQAPKLLFHYYDKDFNNEADTPDNFQSRRPNTSFCFLDIRSPGLGDTAMYLCATSAGGDRVGEQYFGPGTRLTVT.

The V call is TRBV7-2, the J call TRBJ2-7, with 13 bases aligning to TRBD2. V dropped 2 bases and J dropped 3; count of bases not matched to a gene: 13. The length of the CDR3 is 19 residues. Per germline, CDR1 SGHTA and CDR2 FQGNSA. This CDR3 is CASSLIFGLAGDRHYEQYF. As DNA, the CDR3 is TGTGCCAGCAGCTTAATCTTTGGACTAGCGGGAGATCGTCACTACGAGCAGTACTTC.

V is TRBV2 and J is TRBJ1-1, with a weak D call TRBD1 (5 bases). The CDR3 totals 14 residues. Per germline, CDR1 SNHLY and CDR2 FYNNEI. The V and J ends lost 5 bases and 0 bases respectively, with 10 bases between them. This chain's CDR3 is CASSRTPMNTEAFF. The CDR3 DNA is TGTGCCAGCAGTAGGACACCTATGAACACTGAAGCTTTCTTT.

V is TRBV6-1 and J is TRBJ1-1, with TRBD1 identical over 12 bases. Germline CDR1 reads MNHNS; CDR2 reads SASEGT. The length of the CDR3 is 14 residues. V was pared by 3 bases and J by 6 bases, with 2 bases of the junction left unmatched. CDR3 nucleotides: TGTGCCAGCAGTGAGGGACAGGGGGCTGCTGAAGCTTTCTTT. It codes for CASSEGQGAAEAFF.

The chain combines TRBV15 with TRBJ2-3; 7 bases agree with TRBD1. The trim removed 0 bases at V and 1 base at J, leaving 7 bases unmatched. The CDR3 is 17 residues long. CDR1 is LNHNV and CDR2 is YYDKDF in the germline V gene (reference sequence). The CDR3 nucleotides are TGTGCCACCAGCAGAGATCCCGCAGGGGGAGGCACAGATACGCAGTATTTT. The encoded protein is CATSRDPAGGGTDTQYF.

This clone has more than one count but fewer than ten. The gene calls are TRBV19 and TRBJ1-5, with TRBD1 matching over 8 bases. The CDR3 extends over 13 amino acids. Germline loops: CDR1 LNHDA, CDR2 SQIVND (reference sequence). Trimming cost V 7 bases and J 5 bases; bases outside gene matches: 4. As DNA, the CDR3 is TGTGCCAGTACCCTGACAGGGGATCAGCCCCAGCATTTT. Amino acid sequence: CASTLTGDQPQHF.

This sequence joins TRBV7-2 and TRBJ2-5, with 7 bases that match TRBD2. Trimming at V came to 0 bases and at J to 1 base, leaving 2 bases not matched to a gene. CDR3 length: 15 residues. CDR1 and CDR2 from the germline V gene are SGHTA and FQGNSA. The CDR3 sequence is CASSLAGGRQETQYF. CDR3 nucleotides: TGTGCCAGCAGCTTAGCGGGAGGGCGCCAAGAGACCCAGTACTTC.

The chain joins TRBV29-1 to TRBJ1-5; D gene unclear. Germline assignment: CDR1 SQVTM and CDR2 ANQGSEA. The CDR3 sequence is 13 residues long. The germline V and J ends were trimmed by 4 bases and 4 bases, with 11 bases remaining between them. The CDR3: CSVGAAINQPQHF. As DNA, the CDR3 is TGCAGCGTTGGCGCCGCAATAAATCAGCCCCAGCATTTT.

This clone came up once. The chain uses TRBV5-6 and TRBJ2-1, with 7 bases matching TRBD1. The CDR3 consists of 15 residues. V lost 2 bases to trimming and J lost 5 bases; unmatched junction nucleotides: 7. CDR1 and CDR2 (germline): SGHDT, YYEEEE. The CDR3 is CASSFIQGRNNEQFF. CDR3 DNA sequence: TGTGCCAGCAGCTTTATACAGGGGCGGAACAATGAGCAGTTCTTC.

The chain carries TRBV10-2 and TRBJ1-5; D not resolved. Germline CDR1 WSHSY, CDR2 SAAADI. The CDR3 is 13 residues long. V dropped 4 bases and J dropped 4 bases, with 8 bases sitting between them. Here the CDR3 reads CASSGRLNQPQHF. CDR3 nucleotides: TGCGCCAGCAGTGGCAGACTTAATCAGCCCCAGCATTTT.

V gene TRBV18 combines with J gene TRBJ2-1, with 7 bases lining up with TRBD2. Trimming took 3 bases from V and 0 from J; bases not matched to a gene: 8. Germline V gene lookup returns CDR1 KGHSH and CDR2 LQKENI. CDR3 size: 17 residues. The CDR3 reads CASSPLPGGSSYNEQFF. CDR3 DNA sequence: TGTGCCAGCTCACCCCTTCCAGGCGGGAGCTCCTACAATGAGCAGTTCTTC.

The chain has TRBV2 and TRBJ2-3; TRBD2 matches 11 bases. Germline lookup yields CDR1 SNHLY and CDR2 FYNNEI. V lost 11 bases to trimming and J lost 5 bases; unmatched junction nucleotides: 9. This CDR3 region has 14 residues. The CDR3 nucleotides read TGTGCCGTTAGCGGGAGGGCCCGTGGAGATACGCAGTATTTT. As protein: CAVSGRARGDTQYF.

The chain recombines TRBV4-1 with TRBJ1-2, with 11 bases identical to TRBD1. The CDR3 runs 16 residues. V shed 3 bases and J 3 bases; nucleotides not matched to a gene: 6. From germline, CDR1 is MGHRA and CDR2 YSYEKL. CDR3 region: CASSHGTGQGDYGYTF. CDR3 bases: TGCGCCAGCAGCCATGGCACGGGACAGGGGGACTATGGCTACACCTTC.

This clone has more than one count but fewer than ten. This chain links TRBV7-2 with TRBJ1-2; weak D call: TRBD1 (6 bases). Trimming removed 5 bases at V and 1 base at J, with 17 bases between. This CDR3 is 16 amino acids long. The germline gives CDR1 SGHTA, CDR2 FQGNSA. CDR3 sequence reads: CASSRGGTGFNYGYTF. DNA for the CDR3: TGTGCCAGCAGCCGAGGGGGAACAGGGTTTAACTATGGCTACACCTTC. The full variable domain, completed using reference TRBV7-2 and TRBJ1-2, is GAGVSQSPSNKVTEKGKDVELRCDPISGHTALYWYRQSLGQGLEFLIYFQGNSAPDKSGLPSDRFSAERTGGSVSTLTIQRTQQEDSAVYLCASSRGGTGFNYGYTFGSGTRLTVV.

The chain has TRBV5-6 and TRBJ1-4, with TRBD1 identical over 8 bases. CDR1 SGHDT and CDR2 YYEEEE come from the germline V gene. Trimming removed 3 bases from V and 4 bases from J; junction bases left unmatched: 8. The CDR3 loop spans 16 amino acids. The CDR3 sequence: CASSSTGAANNEKLFF. As DNA, the CDR3 is TGTGCCAGCAGCTCGACAGGGGCAGCTAATAATGAAAAACTGTTTTTT. Full variable domain (remainder filled in from reference TRBV5-6 and TRBJ1-4): DAGVTQSPTHLIKTRGQQVTLRCSPKSGHDTVSWYQQALGQGPQFIFQYYEEEERQRGNFPDRFSGHQFPNYSSELNVNALLLGDSALYLCASSSTGAANNEKLFFGSGTQLSVL.

V gene TRBV11-3 combines with J gene TRBJ1-2; a weak D match, TRBD1 (5 bases). In germline, CDR1 is SGHNT, CDR2 YENEEA. The CDR3 length is 14 residues. Trimming stripped 1 base from V and 8 bases from J, with 14 bases between. The DNA for the CDR3 is TGTGCCAGCAGCTTAGTCGGACACCTAAACGGCTACACCTTC. It is translated as CASSLVGHLNGYTF.

This chain links TRBV18 with TRBJ1-1; no clear D. V lost 3 bases, J lost 8 bases, and 10 bases lay in between. Per the germline V gene, CDR1 is KGHSH and CDR2 is LQKENI. This CDR3 comprises 12 residues. CDR3 sequence: CASSPVGGEAFF. The CDR3 DNA sequence: TGTGCCAGCTCACCCGTCGGCGGAGAAGCTTTCTTT.

The chain joins TRBV7-9 to TRBJ2-7; D is unresolved. V dropped 3 bases and J dropped 5 bases, with 11 bases sitting between them. The CDR3 length is 13 residues. The germline V gene has CDR1 SEHNR and CDR2 FQNEAQ (reference sequence). The DNA of the CDR3 is TGTGCCAGCAGCTTGGCCCCTTTGAACGAGCAGTACTTC. Protein: CASSLAPLNEQYF.

The V call is TRBV6-4, the J call TRBJ2-1, with a weak D call TRBD2 (6 bases). The CDR3 loop spans 16 amino acids. V shed 5 bases and J shed 3 bases, with 17 bases lying between them. Per germline, CDR1 MRHNA and CDR2 SNTAGT. The CDR3 DNA is TGTGCCAGCAGTCCTAACCGGGGGTCCATCTACAATGAGCAGTTCTTC. Its protein is CASSPNRGSIYNEQFF.

The rearrangement links TRBV7-2 to TRBJ1-2; no definite D call. The CDR3 extends over 14 amino acids. CDR1 is SGHTA and CDR2 is FQGNSA in the germline V gene. V lost 2 bases and J 3 bases, leaving 10 bases between the germline ends. This chain's CDR3 is CASSLSRGDYGYTF. Written as DNA, the CDR3 is TGTGCCAGCAGCTTATCACGCGGCGACTATGGCTACACCTTC.

In its sample, this clone was seen once. The chain uses TRBV13 and TRBJ1-1; tentative D call: TRBD1 (5 bases). Germline V gives CDR1 PRHDT, CDR2 FYEKMQ (reference sequence). The CDR3 length is 16 residues. V lost 2 bases to trimming and J lost 7 bases, with 20 bases between them. The CDR3 DNA reads as TGTGCCAGCAGCTTATGGGCGATTGGGGCGAGTGGTGAAGCTTTCTTT. It specifies CASSLWAIGASGEAFF.

The V gene is TRBV28, the J gene TRBJ2-7; 8 bases are a match to TRBD1. The CDR3 totals 16 residues. Germline V CDR1 and CDR2: MDHEN, SYDVKM. Trimming cost V 4 bases and J 5 bases; bases outside gene matches: 13. In nucleotides, the CDR3 is TGTGCCAGCAGTTCCCGTTTCGGTCAGGGGGCACACGAGCAGTACTTC. Translating it yields CASSSRFGQGAHEQYF.

The chain is built from TRBV6-5 and TRBJ2-1; 8 nucleotides align to TRBD2. CDR3 length: 15 amino acids. Germline V lookup: CDR1 MNHEY, CDR2 SVGAGI. Trimming at V came to 8 bases and at J to 7 bases, leaving 13 bases not matched to a gene. The CDR3 loop reads CASGRPRTSSNEQFF. Written as DNA, the CDR3 is TGTGCCAGCGGACGCCCCCGGACTAGCTCTAATGAGCAGTTCTTC.

This clone was observed a few times. The CDR3 here is CASSQEYYEQYF. In DNA form, the CDR3 reads TGTGCCAGCAGTCAGGAATACTACGAGCAGTACTTC. The rearrangement uses TRBV2 and TRBJ2-7; D gene uncertain. Trimming cost V 5 bases and J 3 bases, with 8 bases left between them. Looked up from germline, CDR1 is SNHLY and CDR2 is FYNNEI. The CDR3 is made up of 12 amino acids.